The sequence of this T cell receptor beta chain was determined in a study of shared clonotypes between healthy human individuals. Findings and caveats of the study: Expectations were that clonotype sharing among donors would be affected by sequencing depth. Some clonotypes were shared by all four sorted-subset donors, while others were not shared. The non-shared ones had lower generation probabilities than the shared ones.

This clone showed up just once. Its specificity is not known. This CDR3 is 16 amino acids long. The V gene's germline CDR1 is LGHNA and CDR2 YSLEER. Trimming removed 3 bases at V and 3 bases at J, with 18 bases between. This was a deep-level run. Authors' analysis steps: Because ImmunoSEQ provided only junction sequences with no quality scores, the filtering differed. Method: immunoSEQ multiplex PCR; TCRdb's copy keeps in-frame clones and lacks some. V and J calls and clone size are as listed in that table; D and trimming were resolved from the DNA. The table includes millions of clones, about 95% detected once. CD45RO-negative CD8 cells positively selected for CCR7 made up the naive population, which excluded terminally differentiated effector memory CD45RA+ cells.

Source material: naive CD8+ T cells sorted from blood. The sequence derives from a man aged 18 to 29 in good health. J is TRBJ2-7 and V is TRBV4-3; a possible D gene is TRBD1 (7 bases). The CDR3: CASSQGGQDSSYEQYF. The CDR3 DNA reads TGCGCCAGCAGCCAGGGAGGACAGGACTCAAGCTACGAGCAGTACTTC.